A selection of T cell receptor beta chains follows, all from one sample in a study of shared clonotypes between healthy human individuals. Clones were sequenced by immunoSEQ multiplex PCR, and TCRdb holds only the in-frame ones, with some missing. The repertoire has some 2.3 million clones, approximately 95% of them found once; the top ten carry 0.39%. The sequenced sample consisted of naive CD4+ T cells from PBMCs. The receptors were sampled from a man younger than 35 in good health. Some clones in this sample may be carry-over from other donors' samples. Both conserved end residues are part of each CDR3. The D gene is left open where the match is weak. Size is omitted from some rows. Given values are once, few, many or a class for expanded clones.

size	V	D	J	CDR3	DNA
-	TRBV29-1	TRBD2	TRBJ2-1	CSVLNPGLAGGNNEQFF	TGCAGCGTCCTGAATCCGGGACTAGCGGGAGGGAACAATGAGCAGTTCTTC
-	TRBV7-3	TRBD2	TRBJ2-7	CASSLVPGGYEQYF	TGTGCCAGCAGCTTAGTCCCGGGGGGATACGAGCAGTACTTC
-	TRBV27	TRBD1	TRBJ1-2	CASSWTGGTNYGYTF	TGTGCCAGCAGTTGGACAGGGGGAACTAACTATGGCTACACCTTC
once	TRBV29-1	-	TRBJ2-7	CSISELPPYEQYF	TGCAGCATTTCGGAGTTACCTCCCTACGAGCAGTACTTC
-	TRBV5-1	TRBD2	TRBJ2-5	CASSGAGDQETQYF	TGCGCCAGCAGCGGGGCGGGAGACCAAGAGACCCAGTACTTC
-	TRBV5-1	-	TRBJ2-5	CASSPPQGLETQYF	TGCGCCAGCAGCCCCCCACAGGGTCTAGAGACCCAGTACTTC
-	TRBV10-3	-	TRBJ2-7	CAIRSWRSSSDEQYF	TGTGCCATCAGGTCGTGGAGATCTAGTTCCGACGAGCAGTACTTC
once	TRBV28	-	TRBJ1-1	CASFSPPINTEAFF	TGTGCCAGCTTTTCCCCCCCAATTAACACTGAAGCTTTCTTT
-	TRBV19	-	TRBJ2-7	CASSILPAGPLYEQYF	TGTGCCAGTAGTATACTCCCCGCGGGACCCCTCTACGAGCAGTACTTC
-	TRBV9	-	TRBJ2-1	CASSVGGPVSYNEQFF	TGTGCCAGCAGCGTAGGAGGGCCGGTTTCCTACAATGAGCAGTTCTTC
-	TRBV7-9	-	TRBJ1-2	CASSLGATNYGYTF	TGTGCCAGCAGCTTAGGCGCCACGAACTATGGCTACACCTTC
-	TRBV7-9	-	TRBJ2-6	CASSWTAAGANVLTF	TGTGCCAGCAGCTGGACCGCGGCTGGGGCCAACGTCCTGACTTTC
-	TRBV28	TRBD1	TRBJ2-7	CASTPGMRGLEQYF	TGTGCCAGCACACCCGGTATGAGGGGGCTCGAGCAGTACTTC
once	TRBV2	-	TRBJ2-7	CASSDQGGTYEQYF	TGTGCCAGCAGTGACCAGGGGGGAACATACGAGCAGTACTTC
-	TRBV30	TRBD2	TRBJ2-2	CAWSSRLAGGELFF	TGTGCCTGGAGTTCTAGACTAGCGGGCGGGGAGCTGTTTTTT
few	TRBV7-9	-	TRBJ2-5	CASSIWTPTNGETQYF	TGTGCCAGCAGCATTTGGACACCTACCAATGGGGAGACCCAGTACTTC
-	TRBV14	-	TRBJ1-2	CASSQDLDTYGYTF	TGTGCCAGCAGCCAAGATTTGGACACCTATGGCTACACCTTC
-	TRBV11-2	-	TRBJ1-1	CASSPTRNTEAFF	TGTGCCAGCAGCCCGACCAGGAACACTGAAGCTTTCTTT
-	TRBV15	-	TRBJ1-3	CATSRGKGNTIYF	TGTGCCACCAGCAGAGGCAAGGGGAACACCATATATTTT
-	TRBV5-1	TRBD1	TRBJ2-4	CASSEGTELAKNIQYF	TGCGCCAGCAGCGAAGGGACAGAACTAGCCAAAAACATTCAGTACTTC
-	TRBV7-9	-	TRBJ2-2	CASSLAIPGEAGELFF	TGTGCCAGCAGCTTAGCAATCCCCGGGGAGGCCGGGGAGCTGTTTTTT
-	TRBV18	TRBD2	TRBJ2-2	CASSPQREENTGELFF	TGTGCCAGCTCTCCTCAGCGGGAGGAGAACACCGGGGAGCTGTTTTTT
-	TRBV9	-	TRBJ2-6	CASSRRGGGANVLTF	TGTGCCAGCAGCCGAAGGGGAGGTGGGGCCAACGTCCTGACTTTC
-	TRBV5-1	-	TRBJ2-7	CASSLEFSIYEQYF	TGCGCCAGCAGCTTGGAATTTTCGATCTACGAGCAGTACTTC
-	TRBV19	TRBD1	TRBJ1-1	CASKRPGTVNTEAFF	TGTGCCAGTAAAAGGCCAGGGACAGTAAACACTGAAGCTTTCTTT
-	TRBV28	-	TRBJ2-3	CASNTFLNLLGGGRPTDTQYF	TGTGCCAGCAATACGTTTTTAAATCTTCTGGGGGGCGGGAGACCCACAGATACGCAGTATTTT
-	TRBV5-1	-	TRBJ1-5	CASSLQGGQPQHF	TGCGCCAGCAGCTTGCAGGGCGGGCAGCCCCAGCATTTT
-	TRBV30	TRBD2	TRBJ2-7	CAWDKLASSYEQYF	TGTGCCTGGGATAAACTAGCGTCCTCCTACGAGCAGTACTTC
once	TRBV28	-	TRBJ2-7	CASSLSGREQYF	TGTGCCAGCAGTTTATCAGGGAGGGAGCAGTACTTC
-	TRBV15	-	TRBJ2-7	CATSRAGTRSYEQYF	TGTGCCACCAGCAGAGCCGGGACAAGATCCTACGAGCAGTACTTC
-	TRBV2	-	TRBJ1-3	CASSEGTRRTIYF	TGTGCCAGCAGTGAAGGCACCCGGCGCACCATATATTTT
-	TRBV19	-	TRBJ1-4	CASSTDRPATNEKLFF	TGTGCCAGTAGTACCGACAGGCCTGCAACTAATGAAAAACTGTTTTTT
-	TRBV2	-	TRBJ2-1	CASSEGVGQFF	TGTGCCAGCAGTGAGGGGGTCGGGCAGTTCTTC
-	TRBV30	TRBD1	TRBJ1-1	CAWQTGESGQKNTEAFF	TGTGCCTGGCAAACGGGGGAATCGGGACAGAAGAACACTGAAGCTTTCTTT
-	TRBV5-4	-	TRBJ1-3	CASSFRAGANSGNTIYF	TGTGCCAGCAGCTTCCGGGCGGGGGCGAACTCTGGAAACACCATATATTTT
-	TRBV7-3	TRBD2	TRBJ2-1	CASSPGTSGGNEQFF	TGTGCCAGCAGCCCCGGGACTAGCGGGGGGAATGAGCAGTTCTTC
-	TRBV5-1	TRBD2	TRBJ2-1	CASSPGTSGSFYNEQFF	TGCGCCAGCAGCCCAGGGACTAGCGGGAGTTTCTACAATGAGCAGTTCTTC
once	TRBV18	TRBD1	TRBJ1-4	CASSPATGGIGEKLFF	TGTGCCAGCTCACCGGCTACAGGGGGCATTGGTGAAAAACTGTTTTTT
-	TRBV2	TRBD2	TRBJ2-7	CASSLGLAGIQEQYF	TGTGCCAGCAGTCTGGGACTAGCGGGAATCCAGGAGCAGTACTTC
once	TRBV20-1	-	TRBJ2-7	CSASRDEQYF	TGCAGTGCAAGCCGGGACGAGCAGTACTTC